The table lists the clone carrying this T cell receptor beta chain with a few counts. No antigen is known for it. The PCR was carried out with 60 Vbeta primers and 13 Jbeta primers. TCRdb keeps only in-frame clones here, not all; method: immunoSEQ multiplex PCR. The sample comprises about 130,000 clones, around four fifths of which are singletons, and approximately 1.4% rests with the top ten. The sample comes from a study of cytomegalovirus exposure and HLA in healthy donors. Study outcomes and limitations: Several of the most significant clusters appeared linked to common viral pathogens, based on a later analysis. Later analysis showed TCR association rates varying by HLA locus, highest for DRB1 and lowest for HLA-C. Later analysis associated a missense DCLRE1C variant with TCR beta V- and J-gene trimming. In a later analysis, specific HLA alleles were associated with approximately 16,000 TCR beta sequences at a 0.05 false discovery rate.

Looked up from germline, CDR1 is SGHAT and CDR2 is FQNNGV. The CDR3 consists of 15 residues. Trimming pared 4 bases from V and 6 bases from J, leaving 18 bases between. Sequenced material: PBMCs. The chain has TRBV11-2 and TRBJ1-1; possible D gene TRBD1, 5 bases. The TCR sequence derives from a female donor in good health and CMV-seronegative. The CDR3 loop is CASSSLKTGRAEAFF. The CDR3 region has the DNA TGTGCCAGCAGCTCCTTAAAAACAGGTCGGGCTGAAGCTTTCTTT. Full variable domain (outside the CDR3, taken from reference TRBV11-2 and TRBJ1-1): EAGVAQSPRYKIIEKRQSVAFWCNPISGHATLYWYQQILGQGPKLLIQFQNNGVVDDSQLPKDRFSAERLKGVDSTLKIQPAKLEDSAVYLCASSSLKTGRAEAFFGQGTRLTVV.